The clone carrying this T cell receptor beta chain has at least ten counts. Its matching antigen is unknown. The germline V gene encodes CDR1 SGHTA and CDR2 FQGNSA. The CDR3 has 17 residues. Trimming took off 2 bases at V and 4 bases at J, with 18 bases between the two ends. The data stem from a study of T cell repertoires in cytomegalovirus infection. Study as a whole: Both a matching HLA type and CMV infection were indicated by public TCR beta signatures.

General study findings and limits: Cumulative public TCR beta family frequency identified carriers of CMV plus the relevant HLA. HLA-C-restricted TCR beta clonotypes specific for CMV led the ex vivo response.

TCRdb used MiXCR to reprocess the reads, holding one entry per CDR3 protein. The sample has around 290,000 distinct CDR3 sequences, about 25% seen once. This clonotype was obtained from a human donor in good health (CMV status not recorded). Some clones in this sample may be carry-over from other donors' samples. This rearrangement joins TRBV7-2 to TRBJ2-1; D not certain. Sequencing input: PBMCs. The CDR3 is CASSLSFSVYQYNEQFF. CDR3 nucleotides: TGTGCCAGCAGCTTATCTTTCTCCGTGTATCAATACAATGAGCAGTTCTTC.